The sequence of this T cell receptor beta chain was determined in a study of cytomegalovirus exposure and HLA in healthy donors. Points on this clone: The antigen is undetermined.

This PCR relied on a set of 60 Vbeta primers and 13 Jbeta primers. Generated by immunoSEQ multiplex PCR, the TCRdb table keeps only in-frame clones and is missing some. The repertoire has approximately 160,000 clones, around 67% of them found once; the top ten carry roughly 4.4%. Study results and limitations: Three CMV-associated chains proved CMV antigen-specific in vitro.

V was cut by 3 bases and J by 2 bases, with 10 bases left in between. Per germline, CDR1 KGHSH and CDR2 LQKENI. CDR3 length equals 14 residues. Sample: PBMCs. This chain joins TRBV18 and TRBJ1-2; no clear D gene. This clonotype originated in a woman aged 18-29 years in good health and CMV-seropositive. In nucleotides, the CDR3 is TGTGCCAGCTCACCGGTCTCAGGCAACTATGGCTACACCTTC. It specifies CASSPVSGNYGYTF. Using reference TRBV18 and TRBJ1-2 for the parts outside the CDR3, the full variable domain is NAGVMQNPRHLVRRRGQEARLRCSPMKGHSHVYWYRQLPEEGLKFMVYLQKENIIDESGMPKERFSAEFPKEGPSILRIQQVVRGDSAAYFCASSPVSGNYGYTFGSGTRLTVV.